This T cell receptor (beta chain) was observed in a study of cytomegalovirus exposure and HLA in healthy donors. The CDR3 sequence is 15 residues long. J lost 6 bases, V lost 0 bases, and 4 bases had no gene match. Germline V gene data show CDR1 as SGHRS and CDR2 as YFSETQ. A multiplex PCR was run with 60 Vbeta primers and 13 Jbeta primers. Clones were read by immunoSEQ multiplex PCR, and TCRdb kept only the in-frame ones, dropping some. This sample has around 150,000 clones, with roughly 75% found just once. The chain carries TRBV5-1 and TRBJ2-2, with TRBD1 identical over 8 bases. The sequenced sample was PBMCs. This TCR came from a man aged 25 to 40 in good health and CMV-seronegative. The CDR3 nucleotides read TGCGCCAGCAGCTTGGCAGGGGGCACATCCGGGGAGCTGTTTTTT. Translating it yields CASSLAGGTSGELFF. The whole variable domain, remainder taken from reference TRBV5-1 and TRBJ2-2, is KAGVTQTPRYLIKTRGQQVTLSCSPISGHRSVSWYQQTPGQGLQFLFEYFSETQRNKGNFPGRFSGRQFSNSRSEMNVSTLELGDSALYLCASSLAGGTSGELFFGEGSRLTVL.